Listed below are T cell receptor beta chains from one sample, sequenced in a study of hypomethylating agent response in myelodysplastic syndrome. Assay used: immunoSEQ multiplex PCR; TCRdb lists only in-frame clones, some missing. The sample has approximately 4,400 clones; around 84% are singletons. The starting material was bone marrow, obtained before or after starting hypomethylating agent treatment for myelodysplastic syndrome (not recorded which). The receptors shown here come from a human donor with myelodysplastic syndrome. The CDR3 runs from the conserved cysteine through the conserved F or W. The D gene is left open where the match is weak. The size field is filled for only some rows; it gives once, few, many or a size class.

V: TRBV19
size: once
D: .
J: TRBJ1-1
DNA: TGTGCCAGTAGTATGTTGGGAGGCACGACTGAAGCTTTCTTT
CDR3: CASSMLGGTTEAFF

V: TRBV7-2
size: .
D: TRBD1
J: TRBJ1-5
DNA: TGTGCCAGCAGCCCCCGGCAGGGGACAGGGCAGCCCCAGCATTTT
CDR3: CASSPRQGTGQPQHF

V: TRBV29-1
size: .
D: TRBD1
J: TRBJ2-1
DNA: TGCAGCGTTGTATTTCCAGGACAGGGGGATTATGAGCAGTTCTTC
CDR3: CSVVFPGQGDYEQFF

V: TRBV6-1
size: .
D: .
J: TRBJ2-7
DNA: TGTGCCAGCAGTGAAATTGTCTCGACGGACGAGCAGTACTTC
CDR3: CASSEIVSTDEQYF

V: TRBV27
size: .
D: TRBD2
J: TRBJ2-7
DNA: TGTGCCAGCAGATACGCTAGCGGGAGCCGCTACGAGCAGTACTTC
CDR3: CASRYASGSRYEQYF

V: TRBV6-4
size: .
D: .
J: TRBJ2-3
DNA: TGTGCCAGCAGTGTTGGGAGCACAGATACGCAGTATTTT
CDR3: CASSVGSTDTQYF

V: TRBV9
size: .
D: .
J: TRBJ2-5
DNA: TGTGCCAGCAGCGCTCCGAGGGGTGGGAGTGGGGCCGGGACCCAGTACTTC
CDR3: CASSAPRGGSGAGTQYF

V: TRBV4-3
size: .
D: .
J: TRBJ1-1
DNA: TGCGCCAGCAGCCAAGTGGGTCAAGGGACTGAAGCTTTCTTT
CDR3: CASSQVGQGTEAFF

V: TRBV12-5
size: large
D: .
J: TRBJ2-1
DNA: TGTGCTAGTGGTTTGGGCCATGAGCAGTTCTTC
CDR3: CASGLGHEQFF

V: TRBV11-3
size: .
D: .
J: TRBJ2-1
DNA: TGTGCCAGCAAAATTGCCGGGTATGAGCAGTTCTTC
CDR3: CASKIAGYEQFF

V: TRBV27
size: .
D: .
J: TRBJ2-2
DNA: TGTGCCAGCAGTTTTGGGTCCGGGGAGCTGTTTTTT
CDR3: CASSFGSGELFF

V: TRBV5-6
size: .
D: TRBD1
J: TRBJ2-2
DNA: TGTGCCAGCAGCTCGCCGGGACAGGGGTTGACCGGGGAGCTGTTTTTT
CDR3: CASSSPGQGLTGELFF

V: TRBV29-1
size: .
D: .
J: TRBJ2-6
DNA: TGCAGCGTTGCTAAGTCTGGGGCCAACGTCCTGACTTTC
CDR3: CSVAKSGANVLTF

V: TRBV5-8
size: .
D: .
J: TRBJ1-5
DNA: TGTGCCAGCAGCTTCAGGGCGAATCAGCCCCAGCATTTT
CDR3: CASSFRANQPQHF

V: TRBV7-9
size: large
D: .
J: TRBJ2-7
DNA: TGTGCCAGCAGCGCCCTCTCCTACGAGCAGTACTTC
CDR3: CASSALSYEQYF

V: TRBV2
size: .
D: .
J: TRBJ2-4
DNA: TGTGCCAGCAGTGATTCCCTAGCCAAAAACATTCAGTACTTC
CDR3: CASSDSLAKNIQYF

V: TRBV5-6
size: .
D: .
J: TRBJ2-6
DNA: TGTGCCAGCAGACCCTACGGGGCCAACGTCCTGACTTTC
CDR3: CASRPYGANVLTF

V: TRBV27
size: .
D: TRBD2
J: TRBJ2-7
DNA: TGTGCCAGCAGTTTATCGAGGACTAGCGGATACTCCTACGAGCAGTACTTC
CDR3: CASSLSRTSGYSYEQYF

V: TRBV7-2
size: once
D: TRBD2
J: TRBJ2-1
DNA: TGTGCCAGCAGCACACCTCTAGCGGGAGGGCCATACAATGAGCAGTTCTTC
CDR3: CASSTPLAGGPYNEQFF

V: TRBV28
size: .
D: TRBD2
J: TRBJ2-1
DNA: TGTGCCAGCAGTCCTAGCGGGAATTACAATGAGCAGTTCTTC
CDR3: CASSPSGNYNEQFF

V: TRBV6-6
size: .
D: .
J: TRBJ2-7
DNA: TGTGCCAGCATTAGTCCGGGGTCCTACGAGCAGTACTTC
CDR3: CASISPGSYEQYF

V: TRBV4-3
size: .
D: .
J: TRBJ2-4
DNA: TGCGCCAGCAGCCAAGATCTGGGGGGCTGGGCCAAAAACATTCAGTACTTC
CDR3: CASSQDLGGWAKNIQYF

V: TRBV6-1
size: .
D: TRBD2
J: TRBJ2-7
DNA: TGTGCCAGCAGTGAACGGGAGGGCTCCTACGAGCAGTACTTC
CDR3: CASSEREGSYEQYF

V: TRBV25-1
size: .
D: TRBD1
J: TRBJ1-6
DNA: TGTGCCAGCAGTGAATCCACAGGGGGCGCGTTCAATTCACCCCTCCACTTT
CDR3: CASSESTGGAFNSPLHF

V: TRBV4-3
size: .
D: .
J: TRBJ2-6
DNA: TGCGCCAGCAGCCTACGGGGTTCCTCCGTCCTGACTTTC
CDR3: CASSLRGSSVLTF

V: TRBV5-4
size: .
D: TRBD1
J: TRBJ1-2
DNA: TGTGCCAGCGGAGGGACAGTTGAAACTAACTATGGCTACACCTTC
CDR3: CASGGTVETNYGYTF

V: TRBV18
size: .
D: TRBD2
J: TRBJ2-7
DNA: TGTGCCAGCTCACCACCTGTTACTAGCGGGAGGGCGTACGAGCAGTACTTC
CDR3: CASSPPVTSGRAYEQYF

V: TRBV28
size: .
D: TRBD2
J: TRBJ2-4
DNA: TGTGCCAGCAGTTTTGGCCTAGCGGGAGGGACTTCCATGGCCAAAAACATTCAGTACTTC
CDR3: CASSFGLAGGTSMAKNIQYF

V: TRBV2
size: .
D: TRBD2
J: TRBJ2-3
DNA: TGTGCCAGCAACCCGACTAGCGGGAGAGATACGCAGTATTTT
CDR3: CASNPTSGRDTQYF

V: TRBV5-1
size: .
D: TRBD2
J: TRBJ2-1
DNA: TGCGCCAGCAGCGCCTCGACGGTGGCTAGCGGGGTCCTAGATGGGTTCTTC
CDR3: CASSASTVASGVLDGFF

V: TRBV7-9
size: .
D: .
J: TRBJ2-3
DNA: TGTGCCAGCAATGAGGCTTCAATGAGGTCAGATACGCAGTATTTT
CDR3: CASNEASMRSDTQYF

V: TRBV23-1
size: .
D: .
J: TRBJ2-7
DNA: TGCGCCAGCAGTCAATCGAACACCCCCTACGAGCAGTACTTC
CDR3: CASSQSNTPYEQYF

V: TRBV5-5
size: .
D: TRBD1
J: TRBJ1-5
DNA: TGTGCCAGCAGTATACAGGGGGGCGAGCAGCCCCAGCATTTT
CDR3: CASSIQGGEQPQHF

V: TRBV6-5
size: .
D: .
J: TRBJ2-3
DNA: TGTGCCAGCAGACCCCCCGAGGGGCGGGCAGATACGCAGTATTTT
CDR3: CASRPPEGRADTQYF

V: TRBV28
size: once
D: TRBD2
J: TRBJ2-7
DNA: TGTGCCAGCAGTTCGCCCACAAGCGGGAGGTTGTACGAGCAGTACTTC
CDR3: CASSSPTSGRLYEQYF

V: TRBV10-2
size: .
D: .
J: TRBJ1-4
DNA: TGCGCCAGCAGTGAACCAGGGCAAAGTGGGGAAAAACTGTTTTTT
CDR3: CASSEPGQSGEKLFF

V: TRBV7-2
size: .
D: .
J: TRBJ2-1
DNA: TGTGCCAGCAGCCGAAGCGGGTACTCCTACAATGAGCAGTTCTTC
CDR3: CASSRSGYSYNEQFF

V: TRBV11-3
size: .
D: .
J: TRBJ2-5
DNA: TGTGCCAGCAGCTTATCACGTCTAGGGGGCGCGGGGGAGACCCAGTACTTC
CDR3: CASSLSRLGGAGETQYF

V: TRBV28
size: once
D: .
J: TRBJ2-7
DNA: TGTGCCAGCAGTCCGACAGGTCCGCTCGAGCAGTACTTC
CDR3: CASSPTGPLEQYF

V: TRBV6-1
size: .
D: .
J: TRBJ2-3
DNA: TGTGCCAGCAGTGAAGCGCAAGCGGCCACCACAGATACGCAGTATTTT
CDR3: CASSEAQAATTDTQYF

V: TRBV7-9
size: .
D: .
J: TRBJ2-3
DNA: TGTGCCAGCAGCTTAGTATCGCGGACAGATACGCAGTATTTT
CDR3: CASSLVSRTDTQYF

V: TRBV5-1
size: .
D: TRBD1
J: TRBJ2-5
DNA: TGCGCCAGCAGCAAACAGGGGGGAAAAGAGACCCAGTACTTC
CDR3: CASSKQGGKETQYF

V: TRBV7-9
size: few
D: .
J: TRBJ2-7
DNA: TGTGCCAGCAGCTTAGGGCGGGGCCAATATACCTACGAGCAGTACTTC
CDR3: CASSLGRGQYTYEQYF

V: TRBV4-2
size: .
D: .
J: TRBJ1-2
DNA: TGTGCCAGCAGCCAAATTGCCGGTTGGGTCTATGGCTACACCTTC
CDR3: CASSQIAGWVYGYTF

V: TRBV5-4
size: .
D: TRBD1
J: TRBJ2-7
DNA: TGTGCCAGCAGCCAAGAGATGGGACAGGAGTACGAGCAGTACTTC
CDR3: CASSQEMGQEYEQYF

V: TRBV7-9
size: .
D: .
J: TRBJ1-2
DNA: TGTGCCAGCAGCTTAGCCGGCCGCCAGACTTTGAACTATGGCTACACCTTC
CDR3: CASSLAGRQTLNYGYTF

V: TRBV6-5
size: .
D: .
J: TRBJ2-1
DNA: TGTGCCAGCAGTGAGGGGTTGTACAATGAGCAGTTCTTC
CDR3: CASSEGLYNEQFF

V: TRBV27
size: .
D: TRBD1
J: TRBJ1-1
DNA: TGTGTTTCGCGGACCGGGACAGTTGACGCTTTCTTT
CDR3: CVSRTGTVDAFF

V: TRBV4-3
size: few
D: TRBD2
J: TRBJ2-7
DNA: TGCGCCAGCAGCCAAGTTTGGGGCGGGAGGGCCGTCTACGAGCAGTACTTC
CDR3: CASSQVWGGRAVYEQYF

V: TRBV9
size: .
D: .
J: TRBJ1-2
DNA: TGTGCCAGCAGCGTTTTCGGGTACTACACCTTC
CDR3: CASSVFGYYTF

V: TRBV6-1
size: few
D: .
J: TRBJ2-7
DNA: TGTGCCACCAAGTGGCGGGGGCAACCCTACGAGCAGTACTTC
CDR3: CATKWRGQPYEQYF

V: TRBV2
size: .
D: TRBD1
J: TRBJ2-2
DNA: TGTGCCAGCCGCCTCCGACAGGGACAGGGGAACACCGGGGAGCTGTTTTTT
CDR3: CASRLRQGQGNTGELFF

V: TRBV28
size: few
D: TRBD1
J: TRBJ1-5
DNA: TGTGCCAGCAGTTTCAGGGGGCGCGGAAGCAATCAGCCCCAGCATTTT
CDR3: CASSFRGRGSNQPQHF

V: TRBV15
size: .
D: TRBD2
J: TRBJ2-3
DNA: TGTGCCACCAGCAGAATTGGAACTAGCGGAAAGGATACGCAGTATTTT
CDR3: CATSRIGTSGKDTQYF

V: TRBV10-3
size: .
D: .
J: TRBJ2-3
DNA: TGTGCCATCAGTGAGGGTGGGGGTCGTTTGGGGGCAGATACGCAGTATTTT
CDR3: CAISEGGGRLGADTQYF

V: TRBV9
size: .
D: TRBD2
J: TRBJ2-5
DNA: TGTGCCAGCAGCGTTTCGGGAGGGCCGGAGACCCAGTACTTC
CDR3: CASSVSGGPETQYF

V: TRBV28
size: .
D: .
J: TRBJ1-4
DNA: TGTGCCAGCGCTATACAGACAGCAACTAATGAAAAACTGTTTTTT
CDR3: CASAIQTATNEKLFF

V: TRBV19
size: .
D: TRBD2
J: TRBJ2-1
DNA: TGTGCCAGTAGTATGAAGCTGGCTAGCGGGGGACGAGAGCAGTTCTTC
CDR3: CASSMKLASGGREQFF

V: TRBV11-2
size: .
D: .
J: TRBJ2-3
DNA: TGTGCCAGCAGCTTAGATCGTCGGAGCGCTACGCAGTATTTT
CDR3: CASSLDRRSATQYF